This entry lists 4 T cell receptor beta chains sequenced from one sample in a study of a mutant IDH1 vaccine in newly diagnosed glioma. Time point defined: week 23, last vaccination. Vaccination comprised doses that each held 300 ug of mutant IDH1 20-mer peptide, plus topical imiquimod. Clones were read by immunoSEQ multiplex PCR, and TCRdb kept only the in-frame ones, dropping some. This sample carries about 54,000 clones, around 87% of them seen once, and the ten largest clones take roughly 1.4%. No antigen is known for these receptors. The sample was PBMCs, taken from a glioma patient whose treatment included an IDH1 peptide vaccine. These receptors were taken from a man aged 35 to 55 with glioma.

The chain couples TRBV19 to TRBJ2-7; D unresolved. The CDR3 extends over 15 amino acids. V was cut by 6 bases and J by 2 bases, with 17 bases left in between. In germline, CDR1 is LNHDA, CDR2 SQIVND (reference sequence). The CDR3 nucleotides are TGTGCCAGTAGGGCCCCCAGCGCAGCAACCTACGAGCAGTACTTC. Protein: CASRAPSAATYEQYF. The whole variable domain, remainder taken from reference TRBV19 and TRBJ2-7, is DGGITQSPKYLFRKEGQNVTLSCEQNLNHDAMYWYRQDPGQGLRLIYYSQIVNDFQKGDIAEGYSVSREKKESFPLTVTSAQKNPTAFYLCASRAPSAATYEQYFGPGTRLTVT.

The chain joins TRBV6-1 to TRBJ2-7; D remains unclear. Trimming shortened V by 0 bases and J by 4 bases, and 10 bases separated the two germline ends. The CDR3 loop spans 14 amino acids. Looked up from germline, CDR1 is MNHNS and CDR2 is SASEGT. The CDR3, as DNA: TGTGCCAGCAGTGAAGCCCTACGGCTTTACGAGCAGTACTTC. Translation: CASSEALRLYEQYF.

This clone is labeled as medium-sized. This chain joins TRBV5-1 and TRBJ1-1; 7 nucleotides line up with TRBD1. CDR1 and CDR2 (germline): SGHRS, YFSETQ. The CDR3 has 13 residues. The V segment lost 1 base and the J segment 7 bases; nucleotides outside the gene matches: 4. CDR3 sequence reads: CASSLSTGIEAFF. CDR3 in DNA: TGCGCCAGCAGCTTGTCGACAGGGATTGAAGCTTTCTTT.

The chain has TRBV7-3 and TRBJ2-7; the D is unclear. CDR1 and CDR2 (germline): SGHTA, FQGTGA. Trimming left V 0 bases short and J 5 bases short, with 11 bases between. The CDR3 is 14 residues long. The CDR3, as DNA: TGTGCCAGCAGCTTAACCCCCCGAGCACACGAGCAGTACTTC. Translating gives CASSLTPRAHEQYF. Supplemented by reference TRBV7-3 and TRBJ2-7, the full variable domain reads GAGVSQTPSNKVTEKGKYVELRCDPISGHTALYWYRQSLGQGPEFLIYFQGTGAADDSGLPNDRFFAVRPEGSVSTLKIQRTERGDSAVYLCASSLTPRAHEQYFGPGTRLTVT.